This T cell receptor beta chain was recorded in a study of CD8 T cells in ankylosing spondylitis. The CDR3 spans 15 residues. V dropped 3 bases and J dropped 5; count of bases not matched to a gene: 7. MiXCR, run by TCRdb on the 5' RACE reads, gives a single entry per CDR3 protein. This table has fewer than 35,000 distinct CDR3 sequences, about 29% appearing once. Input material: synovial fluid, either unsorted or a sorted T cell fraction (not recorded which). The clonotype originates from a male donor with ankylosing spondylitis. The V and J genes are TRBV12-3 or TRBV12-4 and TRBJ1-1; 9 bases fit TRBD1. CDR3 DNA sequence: TGTGCCAGCAGTTTTACAGGGGGCGCGAAAACTGAAGCTTTCTTT. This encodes CASSFTGGAKTEAFF.